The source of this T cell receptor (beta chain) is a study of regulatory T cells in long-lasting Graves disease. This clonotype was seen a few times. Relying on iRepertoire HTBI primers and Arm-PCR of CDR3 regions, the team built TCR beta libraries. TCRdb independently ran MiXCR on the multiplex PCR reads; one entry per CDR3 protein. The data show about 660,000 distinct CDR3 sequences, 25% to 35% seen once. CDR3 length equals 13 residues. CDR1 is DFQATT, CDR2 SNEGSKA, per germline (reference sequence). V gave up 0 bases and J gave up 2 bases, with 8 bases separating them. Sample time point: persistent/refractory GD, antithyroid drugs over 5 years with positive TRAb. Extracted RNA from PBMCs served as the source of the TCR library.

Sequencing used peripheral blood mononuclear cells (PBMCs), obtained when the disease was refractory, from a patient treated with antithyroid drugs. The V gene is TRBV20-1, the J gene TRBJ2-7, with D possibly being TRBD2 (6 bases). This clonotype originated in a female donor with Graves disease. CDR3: CSARDRLAYEQYF. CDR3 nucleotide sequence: TGCAGTGCTAGAGATCGACTAGCCTACGAGCAGTACTTC.